Following are 21 T cell receptor beta chains from one sample sequenced in a study of cytomegalovirus exposure and HLA in healthy donors. Use of 60 Vbeta and 13 Jbeta primers characterized the PCR. Generated by immunoSEQ multiplex PCR, the TCRdb table keeps only in-frame clones and is missing some. Of roughly 170,000 clones in the sample, around 80% are singletons; the top ten hold about 2.3%. The material sequenced was PBMCs. Every receptor here comes from a woman younger than 45 in good health and CMV-seronegative.

This clone was observed a few times. The chain is built from TRBV4-3 and TRBJ2-1; D gene ambiguous. The CDR3 has 15 residues. Trimming removed 2 bases from V and 0 bases from J, with 8 bases in between. CDR1 is LGHNA, CDR2 YSLEER, per germline. The CDR3 nucleotides are TGCGCCAGCAGCCAATGGAGCAGCTCCTACAATGAGCAGTTCTTC. Amino acid sequence: CASSQWSSSYNEQFF.

The CDR3 loop reads CASSEGQGRYDEQFF. CDR3 sequence (DNA): TGTGCCAGTAGTGAGGGACAGGGGAGGTACGATGAGCAGTTCTTC. The chain recombines TRBV19 with TRBJ2-1; 10 positions match TRBD1. J lost 8 bases, V lost 5 bases, and 9 bases had no gene match. CDR3 size: 15 residues. CDR1 and CDR2 (germline): LNHDA, SQIVND (reference sequence).

The chain combines TRBV10-3 with TRBJ1-6; D is perhaps TRBD1 (6 bases). CDR1 is ENHRY and CDR2 is SYGVKD in the germline V gene. The CDR3 contains 14 residues. Trimming shortened V by 5 bases and J by 9 bases, and 14 bases separated the two germline ends. CDR3 protein: CAISPRVGGSPLHF. The CDR3 DNA is TGTGCCATCAGTCCCAGGGTAGGGGGTTCACCCCTCCACTTT.

This clone was seen a few times. The DNA of the CDR3 is TGTGCCAGCAGCTTCACCGAGACAGGAAACACCATATATTTT. Translating it yields CASSFTETGNTIYF. The V call is TRBV7-2, the J call TRBJ1-3; D gene ambiguous. The V gene's germline CDR1 is SGHTA and CDR2 FQGNSA. The CDR3 sequence is 14 residues long. With 3 bases removed from V and 4 bases from J, the gap between germline ends came to 10 bases. Together with reference TRBV7-2 and TRBJ1-3, the CDR3 gives the full variable domain: GAGVSQSPSNKVTEKGKDVELRCDPISGHTALYWYRQSLGQGLEFLIYFQGNSAPDKSGLPSDRFSAERTGGSVSTLTIQRTQQEDSAVYLCASSFTETGNTIYFGEGSWLTVV.

The CDR3 sequence is CASIGGELSGANVLTF. DNA for the CDR3: TGTGCCAGCATAGGAGGGGAGTTATCTGGGGCCAACGTCCTGACTTTC. This chain uses TRBV2 with TRBJ2-6, with a weak D call TRBD2 (6 bases). Between the trimmed V and J ends, which lost 7 bases and 1 base, there was a span of 14 bases. Germline V gives CDR1 SNHLY, CDR2 FYNNEI. This CDR3 comprises 16 residues.

This rearrangement joins TRBV6-5 to TRBJ2-7, with 11 bases aligning to TRBD2. Losses at the gene ends were 6 bases for V and 0 bases for J; bases not matched to a gene: 4. The CDR3 has 15 residues. From germline, CDR1 is MNHEY and CDR2 SVGAGI. The CDR3 here is CASRGGTSGSYEQYF. The CDR3, as DNA: TGTGCCAGCAGGGGCGGGACTAGCGGCTCCTACGAGCAGTACTTC.

This clone was detected only once. The gene calls are TRBV18 and TRBJ1-1; possibly TRBD1 for D (5 bases). There are 17 residues in the CDR3. The ends were cut back, 1 base at V and 0 bases at J, with 15 bases in the middle. Germline CDR1 is KGHSH and CDR2 is LQKENI. The CDR3: CASSPQGPGYMNTEAFF. CDR3 nucleotides: TGTGCCAGCTCACCACAGGGGCCCGGATACATGAACACTGAAGCTTTCTTT.

This clone has a single count. The CDR3 protein is CSVRGGLNEKLFF. The CDR3 region has the DNA TGCAGCGTTCGGGGTGGCCTTAATGAAAAACTGTTTTTT. V and J are TRBV29-1 and TRBJ1-4; no clear D. This CDR3 contains 13 residues. V was cut by 5 bases and J by 4 bases, with 11 bases left in between. Germline CDR1 is SQVTM and CDR2 is ANQGSEA. The whole variable domain, remainder taken from reference TRBV29-1 and TRBJ1-4, is SAVISQKPSRDICQRGTSLTIQCQVDSQVTMMFWYRQQPGQSLTLIATANQGSEATYESGFVIDKFPISRPNLTFSTLTVSNMSPEDSSIYLCSVRGGLNEKLFFGSGTQLSVL.

The chain carries TRBV7-9 and TRBJ1-4; no firm D call. This CDR3 is built from 15 residues. Germline values: CDR1 SEHNR, CDR2 FQNEAQ (reference sequence). V was cut by 6 bases and J by 2 bases, with 13 bases left in between. The CDR3 loop reads CASSLSGRTNEKLFF. The DNA for the CDR3 is TGTGCCAGCAGTTTGAGCGGGCGGACTAATGAAAAACTGTTTTTT.

This clone was seen a single time. The chain employs TRBV27 and TRBJ2-7; the D gene is possibly TRBD1 (5 bases). The germline V and J ends were trimmed by 7 bases and 0 bases, with 13 bases remaining between them. The germline V gene encodes CDR1 MNHEY and CDR2 SMNVEV (reference sequence). This CDR3 has 14 amino acids. The CDR3 loop reads CASMLGLYSYEQYF. The CDR3 DNA follows: TGTGCCAGCATGTTGGGGCTGTACTCCTACGAGCAGTACTTC.

This clone was seen only a few times. The chain joins TRBV6-1 to TRBJ1-4; possibly TRBD1 for D (5 bases). CDR3 length equals 14 residues. The V gene's germline CDR1 is MNHNS and CDR2 SASEGT. Trimming took 6 bases from V and 8 from J, leaving 16 bases between them. CDR3 sequence (DNA): TGTGCCAGCAGACGGACACTTCAAACGGAAAAACTGTTTTTT. Amino acid sequence: CASRRTLQTEKLFF.

The chain couples TRBV7-9 to TRBJ1-5; D is undetermined. Germline V gives CDR1 SEHNR, CDR2 FQNEAQ (reference sequence). V lost 5 bases and J lost 1, with 18 bases in between. CDR3 length: 17 residues. CDR3 sequence reads: CASSPLSGSLSNQPQHF. The CDR3 DNA is TGTGCCAGCAGCCCCCTGTCCGGGTCTCTGAGCAATCAGCCCCAGCATTTT.

This clone was counted only a few times. The genes are TRBV5-1 and TRBJ2-7; D is possibly TRBD2 (6 bases). Germline CDR1 is SGHRS and CDR2 is YFSETQ. The CDR3 loop spans 18 amino acids. The V and J ends lost 4 bases and 5 bases respectively, with 28 bases between them. In DNA form, the CDR3 reads TGCGCCAGCAGCCAAGGACCTGGGGGGTCCGAGGGCCTAGACGAGCAGTACTTC. Its translation is CASSQGPGGSEGLDEQYF.

The chain carries TRBV13 and TRBJ1-4, with D tentatively TRBD1 (5 bases). V was clipped by 0 bases and J by 0 bases, with 11 bases between them. The CDR3 extends over 17 amino acids. CDR1 PRHDT and CDR2 FYEKMQ come from the germline V gene (reference sequence). The chain's CDR3 is CASSLGRALTTNEKLFF. CDR3 in DNA: TGTGCCAGCAGCTTAGGCAGGGCGCTTACAACTAATGAAAAACTGTTTTTT.

J is TRBJ1-2 and V is TRBV7-9; the D gene is possibly TRBD1 (6 bases). This CDR3 is 15 amino acids long. Germline-derived CDR1 and CDR2 are SEHNR and FQNEAQ (reference sequence). Trimming cost V 5 bases and J 8 bases, with 21 bases left between them. The DNA of the CDR3 is TGTGCCAGCAGCAATTCCCGAACAGGGTTGGGAGGCTACACCTTC. Its protein product is CASSNSRTGLGGYTF.

This CDR3 reads CASSFWKAGREEQFF. CDR3 sequence (DNA): TGTGCCAGCAGCTTTTGGAAAGCGGGAAGAGAGGAGCAGTTCTTC. The J gene is TRBJ2-1, the V gene TRBV11-1; 7 positions match TRBD2. V dropped 3 bases and J dropped 10; count of bases not matched to a gene: 12. The CDR3 spans 15 residues. Germline CDR1 is SGHAT and CDR2 is FQDESV (reference sequence).

V gene TRBV7-8 combines with J gene TRBJ1-2; TRBD1 is a possible D gene (5 bases). V was trimmed by 0 bases and J by 4 bases, leaving 9 bases between them. Germline CDR1 SGHVS, CDR2 FQNEAQ. The length of the CDR3 is 14 residues. CDR3 coding DNA: TGTGCCAGCAGCTTAGCCGGGACTGGCTATGGCTACACCTTC. It specifies CASSLAGTGYGYTF.

This chain joins TRBV27 and TRBJ2-2, with D perhaps TRBD2 (5 bases). Trimming pared 3 bases from V and 4 bases from J, leaving 12 bases between. This CDR3 region has 15 residues. CDR1 and CDR2 (germline): MNHEY, SMNVEV (reference sequence). The DNA of the CDR3 is TGTGCCAGCAGTTTGAGGGCCCTAATCACCGGGGAGCTGTTTTTT. This gives the protein CASSLRALITGELFF.

The chain joins TRBV6-1 to TRBJ2-7, with a weak D call TRBD1 (5 bases). CDR1 MNHNS and CDR2 SASEGT come from the germline V gene. Deletions cut 5 bases from V and 5 bases from J, with 10 bases between. This CDR3 comprises 12 residues. CDR3 in DNA: TGTGCCAGCAGTATAACCAGGGACGAGCAGTACTTC. Amino acids: CASSITRDEQYF.

The chain is built from TRBV11-2 and TRBJ1-2; 8 positions match TRBD1. Germline trimming cut 1 base from V and 0 bases from J; bases unmatched to any gene: 7. Germline lookup yields CDR1 SGHAT and CDR2 FQNNGV. The CDR3 spans 17 residues. CDR3 in DNA: TGTGCCAGCAGCTTAGGTTTGGGGACAGGAGCTAACTATGGCTACACCTTC. This sequence encodes CASSLGLGTGANYGYTF.

The V and J genes are TRBV19 and TRBJ2-1, with D maybe TRBD2 (6 bases). V was pared by 3 bases and J by 5 bases, with 14 bases between. The CDR3 has 15 residues. Germline assignment: CDR1 LNHDA and CDR2 SQIVND (reference sequence). The CDR3 bases are TGTGCCAGTAGTATTATGGGACTGGAGCACAATGAGCAGTTCTTC. Encoded protein: CASSIMGLEHNEQFF.